This TCR beta chain was retrieved from a study of identical twins. Study outcomes and limitations: Insertion counts were lower in abundant cord blood beta clonotypes, a trend that memory repertoires did not show. Sharing of beta out-of-frame sequences by twins showed a weaker excess.

This CDR3 spans 16 amino acids. Deletions cut 2 bases from V and 4 bases from J, with 18 bases between. Germline CDR1 reads DFQATT; CDR2 reads SNEGSKA (reference sequence). In this sample, this clonotype turned up a few times. No antigen is known for it. One entry per CDR3 protein, called by TCRdb with MiXCR from the 5' RACE reads. Among approximately 230,000 distinct CDR3 sequences listed, 11% to 15% were seen once. This chain uses TRBV20-1 with TRBJ1-5; D is perhaps TRBD1 (5 bases). Input material: memory (CD45RO+) T cells sorted from blood. This TCR derives from a woman younger than 35 in good health. CDR3 nucleotides: TGCAGTGCTAGACCGACCTCAGGGAAAGGAAATCAGCCCCAGCATTTT. It encodes CSARPTSGKGNQPQHF.